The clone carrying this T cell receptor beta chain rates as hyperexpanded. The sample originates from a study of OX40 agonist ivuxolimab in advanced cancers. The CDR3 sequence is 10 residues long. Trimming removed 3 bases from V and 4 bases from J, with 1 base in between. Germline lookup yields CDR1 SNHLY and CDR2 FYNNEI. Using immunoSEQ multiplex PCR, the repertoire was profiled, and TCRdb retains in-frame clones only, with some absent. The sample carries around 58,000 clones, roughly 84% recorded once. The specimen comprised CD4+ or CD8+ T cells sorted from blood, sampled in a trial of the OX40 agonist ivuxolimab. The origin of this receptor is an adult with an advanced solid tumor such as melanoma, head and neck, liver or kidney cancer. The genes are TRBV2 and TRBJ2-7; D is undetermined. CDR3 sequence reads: CASSEYEQYF. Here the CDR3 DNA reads TGTGCCAGCAGTGAGTACGAGCAGTACTTC.